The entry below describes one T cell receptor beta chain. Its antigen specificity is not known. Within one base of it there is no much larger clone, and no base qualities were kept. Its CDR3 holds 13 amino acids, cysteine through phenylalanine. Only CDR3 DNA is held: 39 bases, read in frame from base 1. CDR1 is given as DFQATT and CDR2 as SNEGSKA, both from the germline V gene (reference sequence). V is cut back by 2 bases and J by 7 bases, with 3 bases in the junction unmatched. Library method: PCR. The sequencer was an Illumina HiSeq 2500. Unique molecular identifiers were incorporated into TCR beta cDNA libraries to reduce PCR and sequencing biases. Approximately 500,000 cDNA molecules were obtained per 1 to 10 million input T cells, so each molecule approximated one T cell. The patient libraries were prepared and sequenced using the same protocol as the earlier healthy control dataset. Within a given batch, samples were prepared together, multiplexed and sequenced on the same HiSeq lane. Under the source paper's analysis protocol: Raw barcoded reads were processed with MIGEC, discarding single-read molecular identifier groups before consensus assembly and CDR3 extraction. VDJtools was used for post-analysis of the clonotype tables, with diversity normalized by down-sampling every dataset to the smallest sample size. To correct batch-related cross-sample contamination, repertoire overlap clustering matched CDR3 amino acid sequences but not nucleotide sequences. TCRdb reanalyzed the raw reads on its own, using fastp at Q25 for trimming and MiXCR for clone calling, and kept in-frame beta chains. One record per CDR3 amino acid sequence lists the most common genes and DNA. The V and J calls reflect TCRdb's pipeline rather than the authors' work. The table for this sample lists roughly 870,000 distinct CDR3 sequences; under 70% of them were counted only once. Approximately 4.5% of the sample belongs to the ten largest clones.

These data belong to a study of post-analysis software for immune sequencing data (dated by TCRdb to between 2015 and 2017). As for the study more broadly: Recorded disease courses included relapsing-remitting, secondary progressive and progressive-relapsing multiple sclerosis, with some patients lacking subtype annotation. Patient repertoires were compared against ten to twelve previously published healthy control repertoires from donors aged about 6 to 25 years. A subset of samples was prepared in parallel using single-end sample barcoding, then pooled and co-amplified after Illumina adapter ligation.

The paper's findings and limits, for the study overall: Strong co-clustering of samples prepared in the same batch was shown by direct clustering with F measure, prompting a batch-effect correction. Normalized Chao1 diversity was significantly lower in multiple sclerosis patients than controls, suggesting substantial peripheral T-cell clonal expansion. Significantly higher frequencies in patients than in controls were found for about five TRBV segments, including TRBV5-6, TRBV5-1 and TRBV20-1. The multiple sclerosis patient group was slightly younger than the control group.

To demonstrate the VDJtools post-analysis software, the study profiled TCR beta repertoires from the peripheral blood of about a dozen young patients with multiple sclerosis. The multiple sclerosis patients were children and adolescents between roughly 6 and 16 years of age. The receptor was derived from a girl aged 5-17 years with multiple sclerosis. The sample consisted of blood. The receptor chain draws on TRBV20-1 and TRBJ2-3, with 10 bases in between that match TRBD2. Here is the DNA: TGCAGTGCTAGAACTAGCGGGGACAATACGCAGTATTTT. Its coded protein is CSARTSGDNTQYF.